This TCR beta chain was recorded in a study of T-cell reconstitution after alpha-beta-depleted transplantation in children. TCRbeta library construction was performed incorporating unique molecular identifiers. TCRdb processed the PCR reads anew with MiXCR; each CDR3 protein has one entry. The sample has 240,000 or so distinct CDR3 sequences, around 8% seen once. In the case of this clonotype: This may come from a read error, since a much larger clone is one base off. This CDR3 fails to terminate in the conserved phenylalanine or tryptophan, so it likely reflects a read error.

Looked up from germline, CDR1 is SGHRS and CDR2 is YFSETQ. The CDR3 spans 15 residues. The V and J ends lost 2 bases and 6 bases, in that order; junction bases with no gene match: 4. The origin of this receptor is a male patient younger than 18 who had a stem cell transplant for acute lymphoblastic leukemia, so the T cells may come from the graft donor. The sequences come from PBMCs, mostly from graft donor cells, collected 180 days after TCRalphabeta/CD19-depleted stem cell transplant. The chain recombines TRBV5-1 with TRBJ2-1, with TRBD1 identical over 11 bases. Here the CDR3 reads CASSFGGTGGNEQFL. The CDR3 DNA follows: TGCGCCAGCAGCTTCGGGGGGACAGGGGGCAATGAGCAGTTCCTC.